This is a list of T cell receptor beta chains from one sample in a study of PD-1 blockade in classical Hodgkin lymphoma. The assay was immunoSEQ multiplex PCR, and TCRdb's table has in-frame clones only and misses some. The table lists tens of thousands of clones, 80% to 90% of them singletons, with 15% in the top ten. The sample here was peripheral blood mononuclear cells (PBMCs), taken at baseline. These receptors all come from a human donor with classical Hodgkin lymphoma. The CDR3 runs from the conserved cysteine through the conserved F or W. A D gene is named only where the DNA matches it firmly. Where a row states a size, it is once, few, many or the class of an expanded clone; other rows omit it.

clone size,D gene,J gene,V gene,CDR3 DNA,CDR3 protein
-,-,TRBJ2-7,TRBV5-1,TGCGCCAGCAGCTCCCAGAAAGGGGCCTACGAGCAGTACTTC,CASSSQKGAYEQYF
-,-,TRBJ2-1,TRBV11-2,TGTGCCAGCAGCTTAGGGGCTGGCAATGAGCAGTTCTTC,CASSLGAGNEQFF
-,-,TRBJ2-3,TRBV9,TGTGCCAGCAGCGTAGCGGGCGGGAGCACAGATACGCAGTATTTT,CASSVAGGSTDTQYF
-,-,TRBJ1-1,TRBV5-1,TGCGCCAGCAGCTTGTTGGGGGCCCTGAACACTGAAGCTTTCTTT,CASSLLGALNTEAFF
-,-,TRBJ1-1,TRBV29-1,TGCAGCGTTAGGCAGGCTTTGGACACTGAAGCTTTCTTT,CSVRQALDTEAFF
-,-,TRBJ2-5,TRBV6-5,TGTGCCAGCAGTACTAGCCCGGAGACCCAGTACTTC,CASSTSPETQYF
few,-,TRBJ1-5,TRBV6-1,TGTGCCAGCAGTGAAGTCGTCCTCAGTGTAGCCCAGCATTTT,CASSEVVLSVAQHF
-,TRBD1,TRBJ1-5,TRBV15,TGTGCCACCAGCAAGACGTCGGGACAGAGAAATCAGCCCCAGCATTTT,CATSKTSGQRNQPQHF
-,-,TRBJ2-2,TRBV29-1,TGCAGCGTCCGAAGAGAGCAGGGCGTATTCTGGGAGCTGTTTTTT,CSVRREQGVFWELFF
once,TRBD1,TRBJ2-3,TRBV30,TGTGCCTGGAGTGTCGGACAGGGAACAGATACGCAGTATTTT,CAWSVGQGTDTQYF
-,-,TRBJ1-1,TRBV6-6,TGTGCCAGCAGCCGACAGGCTGAAGCTTTCTTT,CASSRQAEAFF
-,-,TRBJ1-1,TRBV5-4,TGTGCCAGCAGTTTGGCCCTGAACACTGAAGCTTTCTTT,CASSLALNTEAFF
-,-,TRBJ1-1,TRBV30,TGTGCCTGGAGTGTACTCAGGGTGGGTGAGGCTTTCTTT,CAWSVLRVGEAFF
-,-,TRBJ2-2,TRBV5-1,TGCGCCAGCAGCTTGTATCAGGGGAACGCCGGGGAGCTGTTTTTT,CASSLYQGNAGELFF
-,-,TRBJ2-7,TRBV5-1,TGCGCCAGCAGCTTGACGATTTATCGGTACTTC,CASSLTIYRYF
-,-,TRBJ1-3,TRBV15,TGTGCCACCAGCAGAGATCCCCTTCCTGGAAACACCATATATTTT,CATSRDPLPGNTIYF
-,-,TRBJ2-1,TRBV29-1,TGCAGCGTTGTGATAGGGACCGATGAGCAGTTCTTC,CSVVIGTDEQFF
-,-,TRBJ1-1,TRBV27,TGTGCCAGCAGTTCTCCCCTTCGACAAGGTTCCTTGACTGAAGCTTTCTTT,CASSSPLRQGSLTEAFF
-,TRBD1,TRBJ1-3,TRBV6-1,TGTGCCAGCAGTGGACAGGGGCGAGATCGAAACACCATATATTTT,CASSGQGRDRNTIYF
-,-,TRBJ2-2,TRBV27,TGTGCCAGCAGTTTCCAAGGACAGTCCCCCGGGGAGCTGTTTTTT,CASSFQGQSPGELFF